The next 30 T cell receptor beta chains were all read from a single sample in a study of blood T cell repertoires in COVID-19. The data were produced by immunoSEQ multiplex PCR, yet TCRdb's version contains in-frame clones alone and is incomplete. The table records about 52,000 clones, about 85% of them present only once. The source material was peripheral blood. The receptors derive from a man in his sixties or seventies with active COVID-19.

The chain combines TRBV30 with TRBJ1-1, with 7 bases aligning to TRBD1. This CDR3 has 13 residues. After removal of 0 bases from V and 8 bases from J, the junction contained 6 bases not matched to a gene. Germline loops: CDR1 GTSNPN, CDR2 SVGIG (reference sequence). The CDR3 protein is CAWSVRQGSEAFF. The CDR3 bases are TGTGCCTGGAGTGTAAGACAGGGATCGGAAGCTTTCTTT.

The CDR3 region has the DNA TGTGCCAGCAGTGGGGACAGGGGTTCTGAAGCTTTCTTT. Its protein product is CASSGDRGSEAFF. The chain couples TRBV2 to TRBJ1-1; 10 bases are a match to TRBD1. CDR1 SNHLY and CDR2 FYNNEI come from the germline V gene. J was trimmed by 6 bases and V by 4 bases; bases with no gene match: 2. The CDR3 sequence is 13 residues long.

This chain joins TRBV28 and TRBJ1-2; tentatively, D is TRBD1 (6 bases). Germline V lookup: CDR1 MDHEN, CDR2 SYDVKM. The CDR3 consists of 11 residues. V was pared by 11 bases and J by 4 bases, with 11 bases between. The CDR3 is CAGAGAYGYTF. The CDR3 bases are TGTGCCGGGGCAGGGGCCTATGGCTACACCTTC.

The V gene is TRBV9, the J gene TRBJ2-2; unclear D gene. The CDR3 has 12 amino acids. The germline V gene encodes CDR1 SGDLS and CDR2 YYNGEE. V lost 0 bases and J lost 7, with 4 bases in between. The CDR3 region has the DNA TGTGCCAGCAGCGTAGCGGGCGGGGAGCTGTTTTTT. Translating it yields CASSVAGGELFF.

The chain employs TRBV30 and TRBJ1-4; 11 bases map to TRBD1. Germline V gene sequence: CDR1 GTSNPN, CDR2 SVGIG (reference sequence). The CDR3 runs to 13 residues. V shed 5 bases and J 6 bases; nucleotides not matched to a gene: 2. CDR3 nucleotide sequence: TGTGCCTGGCGGACAGGGGGCCATGAAAAACTGTTTTTT. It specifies CAWRTGGHEKLFF.

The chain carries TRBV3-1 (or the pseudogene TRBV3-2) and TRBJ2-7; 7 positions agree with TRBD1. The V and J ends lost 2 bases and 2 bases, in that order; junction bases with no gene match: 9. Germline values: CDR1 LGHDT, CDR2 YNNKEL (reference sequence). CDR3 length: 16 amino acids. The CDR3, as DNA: TGTGCCAGCAGCCAAAGAAGGACAGGACAAACCTACGAGCAGTACTTC. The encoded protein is CASSQRRTGQTYEQYF.

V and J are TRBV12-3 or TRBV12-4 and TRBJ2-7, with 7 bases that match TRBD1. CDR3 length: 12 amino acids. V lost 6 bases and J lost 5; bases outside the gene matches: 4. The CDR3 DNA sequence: TGTGCCAGCAGCCCGACAGGGAACGAGCAGTACTTC. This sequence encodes CASSPTGNEQYF.

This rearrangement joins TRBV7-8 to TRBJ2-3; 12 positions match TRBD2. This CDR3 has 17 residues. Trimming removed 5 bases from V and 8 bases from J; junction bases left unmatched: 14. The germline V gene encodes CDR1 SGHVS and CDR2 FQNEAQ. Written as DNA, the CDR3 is TGTGCCAGCAGCCCCCGGGGGCTAGCGGGGGGGCAGAGTACGCAGTATTTT. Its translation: CASSPRGLAGGQSTQYF. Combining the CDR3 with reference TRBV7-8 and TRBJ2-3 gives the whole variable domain GAGVSQSPRYKVAKRGQDVALRCDPISGHVSLFWYQQALGQGPEFLTYFQNEAQLDKSGLPSDRFFAERPEGSVSTLKIQRTQQEDSAVYLCASSPRGLAGGQSTQYFGPGTRLTVL.

CDR3 bases: TGTGCCAGCAGTTCCGGACAGGGGCGCGCTAATGAAAAACTGTTTTTT. It yields the protein CASSSGQGRANEKLFF. The chain joins TRBV6-6 to TRBJ1-4; TRBD1 aligns across 9 bases. Germline-derived CDR1 and CDR2 are MNHNY and SVGAGI (reference sequence). J lost 3 bases, V lost 4 bases, and 6 bases had no gene match. This CDR3 is built from 16 residues.

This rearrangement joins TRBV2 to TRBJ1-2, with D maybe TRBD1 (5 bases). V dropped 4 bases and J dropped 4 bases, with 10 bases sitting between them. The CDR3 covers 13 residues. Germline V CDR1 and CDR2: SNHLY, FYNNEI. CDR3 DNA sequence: TGTGCCAGCAGTGCCGCCGGGGGCTATGGCTACACCTTC. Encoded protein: CASSAAGGYGYTF.

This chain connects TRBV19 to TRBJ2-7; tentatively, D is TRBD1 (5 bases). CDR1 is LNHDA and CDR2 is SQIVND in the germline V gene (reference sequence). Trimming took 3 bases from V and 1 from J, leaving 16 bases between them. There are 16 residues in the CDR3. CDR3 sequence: CASSMGSRGWSYEQYF. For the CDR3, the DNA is TGTGCCAGTAGTATGGGCAGTAGGGGTTGGTCCTACGAGCAGTACTTC.

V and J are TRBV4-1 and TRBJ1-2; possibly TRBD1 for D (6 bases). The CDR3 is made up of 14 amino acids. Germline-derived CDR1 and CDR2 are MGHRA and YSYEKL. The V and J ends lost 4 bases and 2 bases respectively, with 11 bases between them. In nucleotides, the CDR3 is TGCGCCAGCAGCCGAGGAACAGGGAACTATGGCTACACCTTC. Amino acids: CASSRGTGNYGYTF.

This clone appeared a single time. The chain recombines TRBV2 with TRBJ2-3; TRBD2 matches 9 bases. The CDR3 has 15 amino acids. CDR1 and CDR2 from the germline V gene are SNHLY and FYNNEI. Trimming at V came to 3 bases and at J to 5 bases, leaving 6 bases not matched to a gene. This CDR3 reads CASSDGGGVGDTQYF. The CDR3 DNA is TGTGCCAGCAGTGACGGCGGGGGGGTGGGAGATACGCAGTATTTT.

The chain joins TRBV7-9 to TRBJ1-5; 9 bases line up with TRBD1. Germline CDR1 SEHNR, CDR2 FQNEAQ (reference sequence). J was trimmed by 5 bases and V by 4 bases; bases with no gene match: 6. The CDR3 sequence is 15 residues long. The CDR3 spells CASSSGTGPHQPQHF. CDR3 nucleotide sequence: TGTGCCAGCAGCTCCGGGACAGGGCCACATCAGCCCCAGCATTTT.

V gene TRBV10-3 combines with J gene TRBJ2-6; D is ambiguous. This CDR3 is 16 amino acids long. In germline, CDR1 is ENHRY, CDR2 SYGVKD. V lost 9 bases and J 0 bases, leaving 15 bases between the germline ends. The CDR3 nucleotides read TGTGCCATTTCGACGGGTGGAGTCTCTGGGGCCAACGTCCTGACTTTC. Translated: CAISTGGVSGANVLTF.

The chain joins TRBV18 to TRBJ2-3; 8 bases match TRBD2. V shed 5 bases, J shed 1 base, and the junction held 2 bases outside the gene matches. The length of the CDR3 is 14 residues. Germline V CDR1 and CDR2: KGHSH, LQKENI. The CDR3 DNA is TGTGCCAGCTCATCGGGGGGGGGCACAGATACGCAGTATTTT. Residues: CASSSGGGTDTQYF.

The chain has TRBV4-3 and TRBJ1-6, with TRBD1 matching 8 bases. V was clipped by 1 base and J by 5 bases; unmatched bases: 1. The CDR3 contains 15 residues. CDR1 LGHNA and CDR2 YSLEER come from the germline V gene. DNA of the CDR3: TGCGCCAGCAGCCAAGTGACAGGGGATAATTCACCCCTCCACTTT. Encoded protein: CASSQVTGDNSPLHF.

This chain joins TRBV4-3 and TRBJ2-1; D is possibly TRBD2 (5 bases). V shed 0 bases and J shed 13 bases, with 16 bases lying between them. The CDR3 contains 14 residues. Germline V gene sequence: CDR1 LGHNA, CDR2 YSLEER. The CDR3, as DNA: TGCGCCAGCAGCCAAGATCTAGCTAGGTCCCTCCAGTTCTTC. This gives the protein CASSQDLARSLQFF.

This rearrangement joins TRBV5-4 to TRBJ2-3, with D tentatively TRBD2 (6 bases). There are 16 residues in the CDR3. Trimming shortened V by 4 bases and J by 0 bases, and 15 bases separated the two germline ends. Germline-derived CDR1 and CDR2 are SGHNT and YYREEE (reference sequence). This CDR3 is CASSPDLATSTDTQYF. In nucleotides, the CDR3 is TGTGCCAGCAGCCCCGATCTAGCGACTAGCACAGATACGCAGTATTTT.

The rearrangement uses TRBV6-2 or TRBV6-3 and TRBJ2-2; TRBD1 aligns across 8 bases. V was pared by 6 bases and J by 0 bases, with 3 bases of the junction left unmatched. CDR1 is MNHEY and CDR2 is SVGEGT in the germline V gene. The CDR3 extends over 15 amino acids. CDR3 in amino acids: CASSRDRTNTGELFF. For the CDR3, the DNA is TGTGCCAGCAGCCGGGACAGGACGAACACCGGGGAGCTGTTTTTT.

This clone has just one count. Here the CDR3 DNA reads TGTGCCAGCTCTCGGACAGGGACAAACTCTGGGGCCAACGTCCTGACTTTC. Amino acids: CASSRTGTNSGANVLTF. The chain couples TRBV21-1 to TRBJ2-6; the table calls TRBD1, which could not be checked here. TRBV21-1 is a listed pseudogene. The CDR3 has 17 residues.

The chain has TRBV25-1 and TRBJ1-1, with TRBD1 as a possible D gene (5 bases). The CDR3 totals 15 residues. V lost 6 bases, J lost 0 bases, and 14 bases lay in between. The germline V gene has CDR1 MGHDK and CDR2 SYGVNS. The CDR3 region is CASSSPGQLNTEAFF. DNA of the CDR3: TGTGCCAGCAGCTCCCCCGGACAATTGAACACTGAAGCTTTCTTT.

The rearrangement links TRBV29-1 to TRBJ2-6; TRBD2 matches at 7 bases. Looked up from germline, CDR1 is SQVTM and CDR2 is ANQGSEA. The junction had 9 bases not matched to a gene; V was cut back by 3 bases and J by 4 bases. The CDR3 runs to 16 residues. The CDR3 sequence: CSVEGLGGPGANVLTF. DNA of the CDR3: TGCAGCGTTGAGGGTCTGGGAGGGCCCGGGGCCAACGTCCTGACTTTC.

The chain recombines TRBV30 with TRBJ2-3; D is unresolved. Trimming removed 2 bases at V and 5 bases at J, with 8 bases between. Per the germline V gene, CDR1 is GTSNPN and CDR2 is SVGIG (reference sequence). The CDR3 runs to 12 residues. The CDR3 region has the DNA TGTGCCTGGAGTATCCAACAAGATACGCAGTATTTT. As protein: CAWSIQQDTQYF.

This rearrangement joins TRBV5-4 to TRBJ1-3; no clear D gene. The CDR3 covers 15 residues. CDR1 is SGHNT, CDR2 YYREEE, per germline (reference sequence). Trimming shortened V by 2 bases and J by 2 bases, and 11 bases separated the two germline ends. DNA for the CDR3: TGTGCCAGCAGCTTAGGAGGGCTACCTGGAAACACCATATATTTT. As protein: CASSLGGLPGNTIYF. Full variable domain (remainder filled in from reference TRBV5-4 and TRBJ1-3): ETGVTQSPTHLIKTRGQQVTLRCSSQSGHNTVSWYQQALGQGPQFIFQYYREEENGRGNFPPRFSGLQFPNYSSELNVNALELDDSALYLCASSLGGLPGNTIYFGEGSWLTVV.

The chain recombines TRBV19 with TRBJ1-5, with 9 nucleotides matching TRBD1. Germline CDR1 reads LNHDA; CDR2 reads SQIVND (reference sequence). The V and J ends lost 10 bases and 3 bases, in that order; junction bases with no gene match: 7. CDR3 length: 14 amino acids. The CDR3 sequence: CATQTGGNNQPQHF. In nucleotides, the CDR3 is TGTGCCACCCAGACAGGGGGTAACAATCAGCCCCAGCATTTT. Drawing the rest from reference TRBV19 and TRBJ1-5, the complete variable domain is DGGITQSPKYLFRKEGQNVTLSCEQNLNHDAMYWYRQDPGQGLRLIYYSQIVNDFQKGDIAEGYSVSREKKESFPLTVTSAQKNPTAFYLCATQTGGNNQPQHFGDGTRLSIL.

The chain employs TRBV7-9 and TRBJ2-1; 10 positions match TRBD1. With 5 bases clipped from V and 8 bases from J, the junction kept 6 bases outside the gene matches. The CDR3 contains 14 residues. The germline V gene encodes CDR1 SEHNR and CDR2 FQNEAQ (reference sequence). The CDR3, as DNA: TGTGCCAGCAGCCCCCTGACAGGGGGCGATGAGCAGTTCTTC. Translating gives CASSPLTGGDEQFF.

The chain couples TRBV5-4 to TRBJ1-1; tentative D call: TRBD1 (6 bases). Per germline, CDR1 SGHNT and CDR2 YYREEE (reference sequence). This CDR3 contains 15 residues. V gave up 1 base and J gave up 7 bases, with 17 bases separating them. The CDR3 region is CASSLLQGRQGEAFF. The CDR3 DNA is TGTGCCAGCAGCTTGTTGCAGGGGCGGCAAGGTGAAGCTTTCTTT. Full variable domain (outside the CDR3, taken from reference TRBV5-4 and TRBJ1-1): ETGVTQSPTHLIKTRGQQVTLRCSSQSGHNTVSWYQQALGQGPQFIFQYYREEENGRGNFPPRFSGLQFPNYSSELNVNALELDDSALYLCASSLLQGRQGEAFFGQGTRLTVV.

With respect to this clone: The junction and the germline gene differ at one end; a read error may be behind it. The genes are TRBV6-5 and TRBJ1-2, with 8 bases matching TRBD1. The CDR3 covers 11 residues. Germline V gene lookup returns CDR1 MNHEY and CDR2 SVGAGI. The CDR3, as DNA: TGTGCCAGCAGTTACGAGGACAGGGCCGTCTTC. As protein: CASSYEDRAVF.

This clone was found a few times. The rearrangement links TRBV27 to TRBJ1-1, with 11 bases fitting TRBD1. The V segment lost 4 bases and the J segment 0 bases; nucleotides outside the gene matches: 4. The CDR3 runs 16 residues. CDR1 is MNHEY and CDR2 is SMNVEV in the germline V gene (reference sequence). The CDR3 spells CASSWDRGSMNTEAFF. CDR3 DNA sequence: TGTGCCAGCAGTTGGGACAGGGGGAGCATGAACACTGAAGCTTTCTTT.